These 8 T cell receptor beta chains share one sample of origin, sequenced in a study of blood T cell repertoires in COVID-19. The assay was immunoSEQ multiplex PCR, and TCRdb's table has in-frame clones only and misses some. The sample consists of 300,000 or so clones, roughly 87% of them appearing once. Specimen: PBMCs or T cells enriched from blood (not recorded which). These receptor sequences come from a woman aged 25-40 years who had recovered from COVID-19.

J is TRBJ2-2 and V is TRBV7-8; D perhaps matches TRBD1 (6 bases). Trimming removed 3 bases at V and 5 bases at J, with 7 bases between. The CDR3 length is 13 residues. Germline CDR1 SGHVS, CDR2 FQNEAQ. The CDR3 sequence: CASSLRGTGELFF. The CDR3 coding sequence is TGTGCCAGCAGCTTGAGGGGGACCGGGGAGCTGTTTTTT.

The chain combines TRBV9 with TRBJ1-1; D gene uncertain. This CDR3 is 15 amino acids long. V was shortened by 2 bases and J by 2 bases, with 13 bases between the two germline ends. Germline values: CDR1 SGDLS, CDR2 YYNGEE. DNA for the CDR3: TGTGCCAGCAGCGTTGCAGACGGACTCAACACTGAAGCTTTCTTT. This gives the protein CASSVADGLNTEAFF.

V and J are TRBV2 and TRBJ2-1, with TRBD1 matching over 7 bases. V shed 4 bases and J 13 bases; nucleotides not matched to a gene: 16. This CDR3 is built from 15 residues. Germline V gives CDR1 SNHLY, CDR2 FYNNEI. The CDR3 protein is CASSGGSEGATDQFF. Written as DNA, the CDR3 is TGTGCCAGCAGTGGAGGCAGTGAGGGGGCAACGGACCAGTTCTTC.

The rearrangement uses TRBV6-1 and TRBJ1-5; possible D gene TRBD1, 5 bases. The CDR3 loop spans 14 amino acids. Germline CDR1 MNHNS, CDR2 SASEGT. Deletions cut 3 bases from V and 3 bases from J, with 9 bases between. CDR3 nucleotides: TGTGCCAGCAGTGAGGGAGGGGACAATCAGCCCCAGCATTTT. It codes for CASSEGGDNQPQHF.

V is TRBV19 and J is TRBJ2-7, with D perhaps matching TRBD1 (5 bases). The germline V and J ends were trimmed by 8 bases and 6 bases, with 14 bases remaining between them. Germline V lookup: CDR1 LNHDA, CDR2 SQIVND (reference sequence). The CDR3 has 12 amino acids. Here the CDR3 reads CASARTPSEQYF. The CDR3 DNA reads TGTGCCAGTGCGAGGACACCTTCCGAGCAGTACTTC.

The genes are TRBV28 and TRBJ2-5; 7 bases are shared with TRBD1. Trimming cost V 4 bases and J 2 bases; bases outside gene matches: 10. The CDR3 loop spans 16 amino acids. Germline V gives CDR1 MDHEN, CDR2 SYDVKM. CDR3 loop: CASSSAHGTEQETQYF. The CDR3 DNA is TGTGCCAGCAGTTCAGCACATGGGACAGAGCAAGAGACCCAGTACTTC.

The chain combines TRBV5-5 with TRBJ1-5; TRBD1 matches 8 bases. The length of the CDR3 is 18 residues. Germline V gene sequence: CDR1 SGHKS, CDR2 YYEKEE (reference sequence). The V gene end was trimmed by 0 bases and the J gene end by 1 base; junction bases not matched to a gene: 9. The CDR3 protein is CASSLVAGGLTSNQPQHF. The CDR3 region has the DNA TGTGCCAGCAGCTTGGTGGCAGGGGGCCTAACCAGCAATCAGCCCCAGCATTTT.

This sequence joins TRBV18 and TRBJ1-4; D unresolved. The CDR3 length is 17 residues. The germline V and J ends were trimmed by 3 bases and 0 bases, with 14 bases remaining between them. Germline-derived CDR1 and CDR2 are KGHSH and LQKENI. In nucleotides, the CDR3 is TGTGCCAGCTCACCCTTGGCGGCGGGGTCAACTAATGAAAAACTGTTTTTT. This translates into CASSPLAAGSTNEKLFF.